These 26 T cell receptor beta chains were all obtained from the same sample, sequenced in a study of shared T cell receptors in the human thymus. The data were produced by immunoSEQ multiplex PCR, yet TCRdb's version contains in-frame clones alone and is incomplete. Of hundreds of thousands of clones detected, more than 75% appear once; the ten largest clones hold 0.0095% to 0.012%. The same data also went into a second study, on human thymus T cells.

The sample taken for sequencing was thymocytes. These receptors were taken from a boy under two years old with a congenital heart defect.

The rearrangement links TRBV6-5 to TRBJ2-7, with 10 bases that match TRBD1. Germline CDR1 is MNHEY and CDR2 is SVGAGI. The CDR3 is made up of 15 amino acids. V shed 5 bases, J shed 5 bases, and the junction held 9 bases outside the gene matches. CDR3 amino acids: CASSPRTGGRDEQYF. In DNA, the CDR3 is TGTGCCAGCAGTCCACGGACAGGGGGAAGGGACGAGCAGTACTTC.

V usage is TRBV4-3 and J usage is TRBJ2-3; perhaps TRBD1 as D (6 bases). CDR1 and CDR2 from the germline V gene are LGHNA and YSLEER. The CDR3 covers 14 residues. V was pared by 3 bases and J by 6 bases, with 13 bases between. CDR3 in DNA: TGCGCCAGCAGCCATCGAGGTGGACAGGATACGCAGTATTTT. Amino acids: CASSHRGGQDTQYF.

This clone was seen just once. The chain is built from TRBV6-1 and TRBJ2-7; TRBD2 matches 13 bases. Germline lookup yields CDR1 MNHNS and CDR2 SASEGT. V was pared by 1 base and J by 2 bases, with 17 bases of the junction left unmatched. The CDR3 is made up of 21 amino acids. Written as DNA, the CDR3 is TGTGCCAGCAGTGAAGGGTCCGCCATAGGGACTAGCGGGACCCACCCCTACGAGCAGTACTTC. Its translation: CASSEGSAIGTSGTHPYEQYF.

This clone has a single count. The rearrangement joins TRBV6-5 to TRBJ2-3; a weak D match, TRBD2 (5 bases). The CDR3 spans 15 residues. CDR1 MNHEY and CDR2 SVGAGI come from the germline V gene. Trimming cost V 2 bases and J 0 bases, with 9 bases left between them. CDR3 amino acids: CASSYRGGSTDTQYF. The CDR3 DNA reads TGTGCCAGCAGTTACAGAGGCGGGAGCACAGATACGCAGTATTTT.

This chain uses TRBV12-5 with TRBJ2-5, with 8 nucleotides matching TRBD1. V dropped 1 base and J dropped 2; count of bases not matched to a gene: 0. Germline V gives CDR1 LGHNT, CDR2 FRNRAP. CDR3 length: 14 amino acids. The CDR3 is CASGLGDRQETQYF. Written as DNA, the CDR3 is TGTGCTAGTGGTTTGGGGGACAGGCAAGAGACCCAGTACTTC.

The V gene is TRBV11-3, the J gene TRBJ1-4, with TRBD1 as a possible D gene (5 bases). The CDR3 covers 15 residues. Germline CDR1 SGHNT, CDR2 YENEEA. V was clipped by 2 bases and J by 8 bases, with 15 bases between them. The CDR3 here is CASSLSGAGSEKLFF. CDR3 coding DNA: TGTGCCAGCAGCTTATCGGGCGCAGGGTCGGAAAAACTGTTTTTT.

V and J are TRBV4-1 and TRBJ2-1; TRBD1 might be the D (5 bases). The CDR3 length is 20 residues. Germline loops: CDR1 MGHRA, CDR2 YSYEKL. Between the trimmed V and J ends, which lost 5 bases and 6 bases, there was a span of 32 bases. DNA for the CDR3: TGCGCCAGCAGCGACCACTCAGGGCTGAACCTACGCGAGCTTGGCAATGAGCAGTTCTTC. This translates into CASSDHSGLNLRELGNEQFF.

The chain carries TRBV19 and TRBJ2-1; 11 nucleotides agree with TRBD1. The CDR3 length is 15 residues. Germline trimming cut 6 bases from V and 10 bases from J; bases unmatched to any gene: 11. Germline CDR1 reads LNHDA; CDR2 reads SQIVND (reference sequence). CDR3 protein: CASSPRTGGPREQFF. CDR3 bases: TGTGCCAGTAGCCCGCGGACAGGGGGCCCTAGGGAGCAGTTCTTC. Supplemented by reference TRBV19 and TRBJ2-1, the full variable domain reads DGGITQSPKYLFRKEGQNVTLSCEQNLNHDAMYWYRQDPGQGLRLIYYSQIVNDFQKGDIAEGYSVSREKKESFPLTVTSAQKNPTAFYLCASSPRTGGPREQFFGPGTRLTVL.

V and J are TRBV7-9 and TRBJ2-7; 10 bases are shared with TRBD1. Germline-derived CDR1 and CDR2 are SEHNR and FQNEAQ (reference sequence). V was clipped by 5 bases and J by 7 bases; unmatched bases: 8. This CDR3 spans 14 amino acids. CDR3 loop: CASSRGTGEGEQYF. The CDR3 DNA reads as TGTGCCAGCAGCCGGGGGACAGGGGAAGGGGAGCAGTACTTC.

Concerning this clone: The germline gene is not matched at one end of the junction; a read error may be the cause. The chain employs TRBV4-1 and TRBJ2-1, with TRBD2 matching over 10 bases. Germline CDR1 is MGHRA and CDR2 is YSYEKL. The CDR3 contains 17 residues. CDR3 sequence (DNA): TGCGACAGCAGCCAGACTAGCGGGTCCTTGGGGTACAATGAGCAGTTCTTC. Its protein product is CDSSQTSGSLGYNEQFF.

The J gene is TRBJ2-6, the V gene TRBV2; TRBD2 aligns across 16 bases. The germline gives CDR1 SNHLY, CDR2 FYNNEI. This CDR3 has 17 amino acids. Losses at the gene ends were 6 bases for V and 3 bases for J; bases not matched to a gene: 2. The chain's CDR3 is CASRGLAGGYGANVLTF. CDR3 sequence (DNA): TGTGCCAGCAGGGGACTAGCGGGAGGGTATGGGGCCAACGTCCTGACTTTC.

The chain is built from TRBV7-2 and TRBJ2-7, with D possibly matching TRBD2 (6 bases). This CDR3 has 14 residues. The V and J ends lost 3 bases and 2 bases respectively, with 11 bases between them. In germline, CDR1 is SGHTA, CDR2 FQGNSA. CDR3 nucleotides: TGTGCCAGCAGCTTGGCGGGGAGGACCTACGAGCAGTACTTC. This gives the protein CASSLAGRTYEQYF.

J is TRBJ2-3 and V is TRBV19; weak D call: TRBD1 (5 bases). Trimming cost V 7 bases and J 6 bases, with 17 bases left between them. This CDR3 region has 14 residues. Germline V gives CDR1 LNHDA, CDR2 SQIVND (reference sequence). CDR3 nucleotide sequence: TGTGCCAGTACTCCCCAGGGTCCGATGGATACGCAGTATTTT. Residues: CASTPQGPMDTQYF.

The chain carries TRBV19 and TRBJ2-3, with unresolved D. CDR1 LNHDA and CDR2 SQIVND come from the germline V gene (reference sequence). The V end was cut by 7 bases, the J end by 4 bases, with 15 bases between. The CDR3 length is 14 residues. CDR3 amino acids: CASKMSYSADTQYF. In nucleotides, the CDR3 is TGTGCCAGTAAAATGTCTTACTCGGCAGATACGCAGTATTTT.

The J gene is TRBJ2-1, the V gene TRBV20-1, with D possibly TRBD1 on 5 matching bases. CDR1 is DFQATT and CDR2 is SNEGSKA in the germline V gene (reference sequence). This CDR3 comprises 11 residues. CDR3 DNA sequence: TGCAGCCCGGATACAGGCAATGAGCAGTTCTTC. Translated: CSPDTGNEQFF.

The chain recombines TRBV7-9 with TRBJ2-5; 8 positions agree with TRBD1. The V gene's germline CDR1 is SEHNR and CDR2 FQNEAQ (reference sequence). CDR3 length: 17 residues. After removal of 0 bases from V and 3 bases from J, the junction contained 9 bases not matched to a gene. The CDR3 DNA sequence: TGTGCCAGCAGCTTAGCGCACAGGGGGGCCTTGGAAGAGACCCAGTACTTC. The encoded protein is CASSLAHRGALEETQYF.

The chain joins TRBV6-5 to TRBJ2-7, with D unclear. The length of the CDR3 is 13 residues. Germline V gene data show CDR1 as MNHEY and CDR2 as SVGAGI. V was pared by 4 bases and J by 4 bases, with 11 bases between. The CDR3 bases are TGTGCCAGCAGTTCGCCTAGAGCTTACGAGCAGTACTTC. This sequence encodes CASSSPRAYEQYF.

This clone was recorded once. This chain links TRBV5-1 with TRBJ2-2; a possible D gene is TRBD1 (5 bases). Trimming removed 0 bases at V and 6 bases at J, with 12 bases between. The CDR3 runs to 15 residues. CDR1 is SGHRS and CDR2 is YFSETQ in the germline V gene. Here the CDR3 DNA reads TGCGCCAGCAGCTTGGTAGGGGTAGGTTCCGGGGAGCTGTTTTTT. Encoded protein: CASSLVGVGSGELFF.

The chain employs TRBV7-6 and TRBJ2-7, with 10 bases that match TRBD1. V was clipped by 1 base and J by 5 bases; unmatched bases: 8. CDR1 and CDR2 from the germline V gene are SGHVS and FNYEAQ. This CDR3 region has 16 residues. Here the CDR3 DNA reads TGTGCCAGCAGCTTAGTGTGTGACAGGGGGCTCGACGAGCAGTACTTC. This encodes CASSLVCDRGLDEQYF.

The V call is TRBV2, the J call TRBJ1-5; 12 nucleotides align to TRBD1. Germline V gene sequence: CDR1 SNHLY, CDR2 FYNNEI. The CDR3 sequence is 17 residues long. Germline trimming cut 11 bases from V and 1 base from J; bases unmatched to any gene: 12. CDR3 DNA: TGTGCCGTTTCCGGGACAGGGGGCGCGATGAGCAATCAGCCCCAGCATTTT. This encodes CAVSGTGGAMSNQPQHF.

J is TRBJ2-3 and V is TRBV7-2; perhaps TRBD2 as D (6 bases). The germline V and J ends were trimmed by 5 bases and 3 bases, with 24 bases remaining between them. Germline V lookup: CDR1 SGHTA, CDR2 FQGNSA. CDR3 length equals 18 residues. CDR3 sequence reads: CASSPAGWFTPRTDTQYF. The CDR3 bases are TGTGCCAGCAGCCCCGCGGGGTGGTTTACCCCCCGGACAGATACGCAGTATTTT.

The chain links TRBV29-1 to TRBJ2-2; 8 bases are a match to TRBD2. The V and J ends lost 3 bases and 4 bases, in that order; junction bases with no gene match: 10. Germline V gene lookup returns CDR1 SQVTM and CDR2 ANQGSEA. This CDR3 has 16 amino acids. The CDR3 coding sequence is TGCAGCGTTGAGGGTTTCGGGACTAGGGGCACCGGGGAGCTGTTTTTT. Amino acids: CSVEGFGTRGTGELFF.

V usage is TRBV15 and J usage is TRBJ1-5; D gene unclear. The CDR3 length is 15 residues. The V end lost 5 bases, the J end lost 0 bases, and 11 bases lay between the germline ends. Germline V gene data show CDR1 as LNHNV and CDR2 as YYDKDF (reference sequence). In DNA form, the CDR3 reads TGTGCCACCAGCGACGGGAGGGATAGCAATCAGCCCCAGCATTTT. Encoded protein: CATSDGRDSNQPQHF.

This chain links TRBV19 with TRBJ1-4; D unresolved. The germline V gene encodes CDR1 LNHDA and CDR2 SQIVND (reference sequence). The CDR3 is made up of 14 amino acids. The V gene lost 3 bases and the J gene lost 1 base, with 6 bases spanning the gap. The CDR3 DNA reads TGTGCCAGTAGTATTCCGGGAACTAATGAAAAACTGTTTTTT. This encodes CASSIPGTNEKLFF. The full variable domain, completed using reference TRBV19 and TRBJ1-4, is DGGITQSPKYLFRKEGQNVTLSCEQNLNHDAMYWYRQDPGQGLRLIYYSQIVNDFQKGDIAEGYSVSREKKESFPLTVTSAQKNPTAFYLCASSIPGTNEKLFFGSGTQLSVL.

This chain uses TRBV28 with TRBJ1-5; TRBD1 matches at 8 bases. Trimming cost V 6 bases and J 0 bases; bases outside gene matches: 13. Germline V CDR1 and CDR2: MDHEN, SYDVKM. CDR3 length: 18 residues. The CDR3 protein is CASRYTGTGSLSNQPQHF. DNA of the CDR3: TGTGCCAGCAGGTACACCGGGACAGGTTCCCTTAGCAATCAGCCCCAGCATTTT.

This chain joins TRBV28 and TRBJ2-7; 10 bases match TRBD1. The V gene's germline CDR1 is MDHEN and CDR2 SYDVKM. Trimming took 6 bases from V and 2 from J; bases not matched to a gene: 7. This CDR3 spans 15 amino acids. This CDR3 is CASSRLGTGAYEQYF. The DNA for the CDR3 is TGTGCCAGCAGCCGACTAGGGACAGGGGCCTACGAGCAGTACTTC.